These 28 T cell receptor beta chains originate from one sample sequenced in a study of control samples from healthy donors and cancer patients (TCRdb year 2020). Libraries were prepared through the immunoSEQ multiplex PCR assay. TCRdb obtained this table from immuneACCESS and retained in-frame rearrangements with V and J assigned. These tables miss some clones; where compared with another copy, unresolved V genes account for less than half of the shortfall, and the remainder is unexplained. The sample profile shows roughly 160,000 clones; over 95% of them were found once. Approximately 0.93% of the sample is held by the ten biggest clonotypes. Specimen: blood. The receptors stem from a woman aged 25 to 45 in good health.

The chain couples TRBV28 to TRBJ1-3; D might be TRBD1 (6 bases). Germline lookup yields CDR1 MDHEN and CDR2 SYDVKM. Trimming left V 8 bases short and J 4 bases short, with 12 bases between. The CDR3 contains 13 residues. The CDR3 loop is CASGWTDGNTIYF. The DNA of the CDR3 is TGTGCCAGCGGGTGGACAGACGGAAACACCATATATTTT. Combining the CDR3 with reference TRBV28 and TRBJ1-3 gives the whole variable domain DVKVTQSSRYLVKRTGEKVFLECVQDMDHENMFWYRQDPGLGLRLIYFSYDVKMKEKGDIPEGYSVSREKKERFSLILESASTNQTSMYLCASGWTDGNTIYFGEGSWLTVV.

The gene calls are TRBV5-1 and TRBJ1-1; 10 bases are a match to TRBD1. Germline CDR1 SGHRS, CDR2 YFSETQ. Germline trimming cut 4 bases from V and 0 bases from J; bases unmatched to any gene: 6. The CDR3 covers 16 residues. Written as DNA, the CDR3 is TGCGCCAGCAGCCCCTTGACAGGGGGCCTGAACACTGAAGCTTTCTTT. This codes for CASSPLTGGLNTEAFF.

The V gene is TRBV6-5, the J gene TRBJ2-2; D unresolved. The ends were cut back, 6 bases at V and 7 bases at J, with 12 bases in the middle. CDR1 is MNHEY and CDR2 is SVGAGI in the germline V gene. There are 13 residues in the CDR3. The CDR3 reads CASSTIGSGELFF. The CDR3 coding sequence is TGTGCCAGCAGCACGATAGGCAGCGGGGAGCTGTTTTTT.

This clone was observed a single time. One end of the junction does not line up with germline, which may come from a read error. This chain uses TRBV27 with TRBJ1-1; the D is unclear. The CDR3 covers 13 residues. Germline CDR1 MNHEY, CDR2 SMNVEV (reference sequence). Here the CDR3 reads CATSFALGTEAFF. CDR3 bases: TGTGCCACCAGTTTCGCGTTAGGGACTGAAGCTTTCTTT.

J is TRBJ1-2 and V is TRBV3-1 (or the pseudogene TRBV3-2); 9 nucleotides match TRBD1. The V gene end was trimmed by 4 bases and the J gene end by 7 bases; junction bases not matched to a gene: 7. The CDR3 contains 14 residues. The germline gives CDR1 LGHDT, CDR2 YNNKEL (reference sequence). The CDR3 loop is CASSLRTGAGGYTF. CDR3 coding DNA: TGTGCCAGCAGCCTCCGGACAGGGGCGGGTGGCTACACCTTC.

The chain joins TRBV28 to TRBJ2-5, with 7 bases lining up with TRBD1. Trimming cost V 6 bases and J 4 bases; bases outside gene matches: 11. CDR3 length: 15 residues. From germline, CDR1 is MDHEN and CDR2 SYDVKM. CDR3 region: CASSRPDRERETQYF. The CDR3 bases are TGTGCCAGCAGCCGGCCAGACAGGGAGAGAGAGACCCAGTACTTC.

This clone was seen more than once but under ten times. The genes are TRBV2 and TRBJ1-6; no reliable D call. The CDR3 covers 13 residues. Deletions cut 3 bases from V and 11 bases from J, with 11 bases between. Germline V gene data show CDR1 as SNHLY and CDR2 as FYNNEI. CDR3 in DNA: TGTGCCAGCAGTGACGCGGGGAGGCCACCCCTCCACTTT. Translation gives CASSDAGRPPLHF. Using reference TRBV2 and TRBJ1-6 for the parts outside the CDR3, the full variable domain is EPEVTQTPSHQVTQMGQEVILRCVPISNHLYFYWYRQILGQKVEFLVSFYNNEISEKSEIFDDQFSVERPDGSNFTLKIRSTKLEDSAMYFCASSDAGRPPLHFGNGTRLTVT.

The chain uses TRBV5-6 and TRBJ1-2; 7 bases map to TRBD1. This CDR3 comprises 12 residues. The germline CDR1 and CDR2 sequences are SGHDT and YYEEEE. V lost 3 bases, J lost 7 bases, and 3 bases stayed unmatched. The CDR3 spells CASSSGQIGYTF. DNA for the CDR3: TGTGCCAGCAGCTCGGGACAGATTGGCTACACCTTC.

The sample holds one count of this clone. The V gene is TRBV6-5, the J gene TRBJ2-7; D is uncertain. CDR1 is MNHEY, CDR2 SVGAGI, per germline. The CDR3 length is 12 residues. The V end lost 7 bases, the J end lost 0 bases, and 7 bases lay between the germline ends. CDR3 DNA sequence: TGTGCCAGCATGGCGAACTCCTACGAGCAGTACTTC. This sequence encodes CASMANSYEQYF.

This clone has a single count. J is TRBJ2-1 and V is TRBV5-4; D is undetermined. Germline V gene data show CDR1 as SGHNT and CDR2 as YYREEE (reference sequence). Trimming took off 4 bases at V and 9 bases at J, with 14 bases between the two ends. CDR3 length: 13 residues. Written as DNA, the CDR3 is TGTGCCAGCAGCGGTACGCCGATTGGTGAGCAGTTCTTC. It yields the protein CASSGTPIGEQFF.

The CDR3 reads CASSVVGHTIYF. The CDR3 region has the DNA TGTGCCAGCAGCGTAGTTGGGCACACCATATATTTT. This rearrangement joins TRBV9 to TRBJ1-3, with D unclear. Trimming took off 0 bases at V and 8 bases at J, with 6 bases between the two ends. The CDR3 consists of 12 residues. Per germline, CDR1 SGDLS and CDR2 YYNGEE.

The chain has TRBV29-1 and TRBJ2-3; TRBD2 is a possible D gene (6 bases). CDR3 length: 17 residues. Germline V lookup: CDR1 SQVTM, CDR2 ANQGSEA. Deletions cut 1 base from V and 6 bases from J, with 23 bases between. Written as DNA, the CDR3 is TGCAGCGTTGAAGCTCCTCATCCTAGCGAGATAGGCGATACGCAGTATTTT. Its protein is CSVEAPHPSEIGDTQYF.

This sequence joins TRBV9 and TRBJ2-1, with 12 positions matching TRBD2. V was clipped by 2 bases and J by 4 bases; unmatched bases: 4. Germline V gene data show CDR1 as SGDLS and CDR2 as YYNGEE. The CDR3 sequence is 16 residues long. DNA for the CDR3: TGTGCCAGCAGCGTGGGACTAGCGGGCAATTACAATGAGCAGTTCTTC. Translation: CASSVGLAGNYNEQFF.

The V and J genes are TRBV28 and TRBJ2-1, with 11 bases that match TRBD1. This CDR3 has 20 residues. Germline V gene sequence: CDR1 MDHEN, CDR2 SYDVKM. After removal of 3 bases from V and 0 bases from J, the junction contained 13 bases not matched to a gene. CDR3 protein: CASSFLGQGGGSSSYNEQFF. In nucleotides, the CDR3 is TGTGCCAGCAGTTTCCTGGGACAGGGGGGTGGATCTAGCTCCTACAATGAGCAGTTCTTC.

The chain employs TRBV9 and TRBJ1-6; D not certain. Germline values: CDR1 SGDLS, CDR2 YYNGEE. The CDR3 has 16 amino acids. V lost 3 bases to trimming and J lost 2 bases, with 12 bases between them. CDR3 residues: CASSAAERPYNSPLHF. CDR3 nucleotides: TGTGCCAGCAGCGCCGCGGAGAGACCCTATAATTCACCCCTCCACTTT.

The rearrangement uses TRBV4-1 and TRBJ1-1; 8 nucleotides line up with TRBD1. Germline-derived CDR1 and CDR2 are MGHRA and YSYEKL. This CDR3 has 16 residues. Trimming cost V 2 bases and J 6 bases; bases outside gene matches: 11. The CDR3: CASSQIKDRERAEAFF. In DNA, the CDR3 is TGCGCCAGCAGCCAAATAAAGGACAGGGAGAGGGCTGAAGCTTTCTTT.

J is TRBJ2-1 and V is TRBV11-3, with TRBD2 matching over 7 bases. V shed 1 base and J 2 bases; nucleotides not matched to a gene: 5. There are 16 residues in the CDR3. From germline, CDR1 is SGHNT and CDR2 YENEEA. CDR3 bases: TGTGCCAGCAGCTTAGTATTCGCGGGAGCCTACAATGAGCAGTTCTTC. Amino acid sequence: CASSLVFAGAYNEQFF.

The CDR3 DNA follows: TGTGCCAGCAGCTTAGGGACAGGGCCCTCCTACGAGCAGTACTTC. Residues: CASSLGTGPSYEQYF. The chain combines TRBV7-6 with TRBJ2-7; 8 bases are shared with TRBD1. Germline V gene data show CDR1 as SGHVS and CDR2 as FNYEAQ. CDR3 length: 15 residues. Losses at the gene ends were 1 base for V and 0 bases for J; bases not matched to a gene: 2. The entire variable domain, with the rest obtained from reference TRBV7-6 and TRBJ2-7, is as follows: GAGVSQSPRYKVTKRGQDVALRCDPISGHVSLYWYRQALGQGPEFLTYFNYEAQQDKSGLPNDRFSAERPEGSISTLTIQRTEQRDSAMYRCASSLGTGPSYEQYFGPGTRLTVT.

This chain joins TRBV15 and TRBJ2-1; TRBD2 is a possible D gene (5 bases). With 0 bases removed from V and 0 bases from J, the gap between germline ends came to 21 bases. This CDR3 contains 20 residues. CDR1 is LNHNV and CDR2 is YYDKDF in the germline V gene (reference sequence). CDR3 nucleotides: TGTGCCACCAGCAGAGATTTCTTCGAGGTAGCGTCTAGCTCCTACAATGAGCAGTTCTTC. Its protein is CATSRDFFEVASSSYNEQFF.

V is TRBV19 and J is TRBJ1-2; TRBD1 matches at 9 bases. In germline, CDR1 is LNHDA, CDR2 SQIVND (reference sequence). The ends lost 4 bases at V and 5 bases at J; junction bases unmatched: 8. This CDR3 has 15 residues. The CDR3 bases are TGTGCCAGTAGTACTGGCCGGGACAGGGATTATGGCTACACCTTC. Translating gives CASSTGRDRDYGYTF.

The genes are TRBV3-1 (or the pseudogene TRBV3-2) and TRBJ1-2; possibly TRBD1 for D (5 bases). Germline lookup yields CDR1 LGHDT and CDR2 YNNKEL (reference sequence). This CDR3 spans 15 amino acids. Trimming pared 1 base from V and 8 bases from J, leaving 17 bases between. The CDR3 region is CASSQAGTLRGGYTF. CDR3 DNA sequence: TGTGCCAGCAGCCAAGCCGGGACCCTGCGGGGGGGCTACACCTTC.

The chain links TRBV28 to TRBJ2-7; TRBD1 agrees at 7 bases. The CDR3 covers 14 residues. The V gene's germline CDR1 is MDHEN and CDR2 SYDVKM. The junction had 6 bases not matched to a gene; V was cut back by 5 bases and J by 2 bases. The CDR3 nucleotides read TGTGCCAGCAGTACCACGACAGGGCCCTACGAGCAGTACTTC. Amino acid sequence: CASSTTTGPYEQYF. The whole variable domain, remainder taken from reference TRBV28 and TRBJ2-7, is DVKVTQSSRYLVKRTGEKVFLECVQDMDHENMFWYRQDPGLGLRLIYFSYDVKMKEKGDIPEGYSVSREKKERFSLILESASTNQTSMYLCASSTTTGPYEQYFGPGTRLTVT.

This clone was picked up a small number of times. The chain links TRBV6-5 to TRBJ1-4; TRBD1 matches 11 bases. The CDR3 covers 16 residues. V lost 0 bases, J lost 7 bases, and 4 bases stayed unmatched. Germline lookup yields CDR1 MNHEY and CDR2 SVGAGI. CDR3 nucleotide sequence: TGTGCCAGCAGTTACTCATCGGGGACAGGGGGTGAAAAACTGTTTTTT. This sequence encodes CASSYSSGTGGEKLFF.

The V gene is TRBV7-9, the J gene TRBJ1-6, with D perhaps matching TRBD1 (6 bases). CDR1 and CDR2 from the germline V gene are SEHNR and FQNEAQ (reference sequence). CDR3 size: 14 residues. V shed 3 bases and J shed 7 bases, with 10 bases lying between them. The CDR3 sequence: CASSFHRANSPLHF. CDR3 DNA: TGTGCCAGCAGCTTCCACAGGGCCAATTCACCCCTCCACTTT.

The CDR3 loop reads CASKGTGDQPQHF. Written as DNA, the CDR3 is TGTGCCAGTAAGGGGACAGGGGATCAGCCCCAGCATTTT. V is TRBV19 and J is TRBJ1-5; 10 nucleotides match TRBD1. The CDR3 runs to 13 residues. V was clipped by 7 bases and J by 5 bases; unmatched bases: 2. The germline V gene has CDR1 LNHDA and CDR2 SQIVND (reference sequence). The complete variable domain, with remaining parts taken from reference TRBV19 and TRBJ1-5, reads DGGITQSPKYLFRKEGQNVTLSCEQNLNHDAMYWYRQDPGQGLRLIYYSQIVNDFQKGDIAEGYSVSREKKESFPLTVTSAQKNPTAFYLCASKGTGDQPQHFGDGTRLSIL.

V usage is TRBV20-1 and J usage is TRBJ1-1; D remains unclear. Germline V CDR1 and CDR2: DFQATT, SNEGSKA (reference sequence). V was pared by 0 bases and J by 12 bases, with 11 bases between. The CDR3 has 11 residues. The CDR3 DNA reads TGCAGTGCTAGAGATAATAGGGTGCCTTTCTTT. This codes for CSARDNRVPFF.

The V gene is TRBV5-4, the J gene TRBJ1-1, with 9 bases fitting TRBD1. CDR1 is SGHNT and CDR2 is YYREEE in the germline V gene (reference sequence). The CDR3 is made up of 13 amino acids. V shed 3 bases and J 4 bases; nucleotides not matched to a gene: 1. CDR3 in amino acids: CASSSQGATEAFF. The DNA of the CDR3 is TGTGCCAGCAGCTCACAGGGGGCCACTGAAGCTTTCTTT.

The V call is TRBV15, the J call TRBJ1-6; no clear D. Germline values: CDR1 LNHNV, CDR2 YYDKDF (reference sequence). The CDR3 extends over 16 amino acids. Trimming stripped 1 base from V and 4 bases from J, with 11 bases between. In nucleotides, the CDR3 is TGTGCCACCAGCAGAGGTACAGCGTCTTATAATTCACCCCTCCACTTT. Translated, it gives CATSRGTASYNSPLHF.